Listed here is a single TCR beta chain. The antigen this receptor binds is unknown. One base away there is no much larger clone; base qualities are not given. The sample comes from a study of cytomegalovirus exposure and HLA in healthy donors (dated by TCRdb to the late 2010s). Broadly, across the study: According to an earlier analysis of a few hundred of the donors, about 179 million T cells yielded 90 million to 130 million unique TCR beta sequences and about 300 Gb of sequence data. An early release covering over 500 HLA-typed donors comprised about 310 gigabases of sequencing data and around 80 million unique TCR sequences. Of the approximately 370 genotyped donors, 81% were placed in the genetic ancestry cluster associated with self-reported Caucasian donors. The study aimed to test whether signatures of past pathogen exposure could be identified by cataloging public T cell receptors. The T cell repertoires of 700 or so subjects were profiled by immunosequencing and related to cytomegalovirus serostatus. A separate validation cohort of about 110 different subjects was used in addition to the roughly 640-subject first cohort. To predict cytomegalovirus infection status, the study combined high-throughput TCR immunosequencing, statistical association of individual TCRs with disease status, and machine learning. A later analysis re-examined previously published TCR beta repertoires from roughly 720 donors and added high-resolution HLA genotyping to investigate patterns of TCR occurrence. Rather than drawing on any new phenotypic data, the later analysis identified candidate immune exposures from TCR beta sequences and the way those sequences occurred across donors. An earlier analysis of nearly 600 of the donors applied high-throughput TCR beta sequencing to assess whether each TCR beta V gene segment acted as functional or pseudogenic. Donor age, sex, ethnicity and CMV serostatus were compiled alongside the repertoire data. Genome-wide SNP genotypes for about 65% of the roughly 700 donors were used in a later genetic analysis, which treated that subset as a discovery cohort. Every discovery cohort repertoire had been produced on one sequencing platform. HLA typing covered class I and class II loci at four-digit resolution. Typing coverage differed by locus: A, B, C, DRB1 and DQB1 were typed in roughly 620-630 donors, DQA1 in around 500, DPA1 in approximately 600, and DPB1 in just under 480. About five DR-DQ haplotypes were handled as single units for association and clustering because linkage in the cohort was strong. Among some 400 genotyped donors of the cohort, an average of approximately 200,000 unique TCR beta nucleotide sequences was sequenced per donor, of which about 18% were non-productive.

In total, more than 500 healthy bone marrow donors made up the cohort. Cohort members were all nominally healthy when sampled, although unrecorded immune exposures were likely present. The donor was CMV seropositive and was included in the group of 250 to 300 seropositive cohort members. A peripheral blood sample was collected from each donor, and TCR beta sequencing was performed on peripheral blood mononuclear cells. Genomic DNA was extracted from the blood cell samples with the Qiagen DNeasy Blood Extraction Kit. Inclusive of the bounding cysteine and phenylalanine, the CDR3 is 15 residues long. The read is trimmed to its CDR3 DNA, 45 bases read in frame from base 1. Based on the germline V gene (reference sequence), the CDR1 and CDR2 sequences are MNHEY and SMNVEV. V lost 3 bases and J lost 7 bases; the stretch between them is 13 bases long. The library came from the immunoSEQ multiplex PCR assay. For the multiplex PCR, a mixture combining 60 forward primers for TCR Vbeta segments and 13 reverse primers for TCR Jbeta segments was used. The CDR3 region of rearranged TCR beta genes was amplified from genomic DNA by a multiplex PCR assay. The Illumina HiSeq System was used to sequence the amplified TCR beta libraries as 87-base-pair reads. The authors' pipeline ran thus. A later analysis counted around 72 million unique TCR beta chains across the 550 to 750 repertoires, and roughly 9.9 million of these chains were shared by at least two donors. A nearest-neighbor algorithm error-corrected the raw reads and collapsed the reads into unique sequences, merging closely related sequences to remove PCR and sequencing errors. Alignment of CDR3 sequences to IMGT reference sequences was used to assign V, D and J gene segments. For a sequence to be retained, at least a six-nucleotide match to both a V gene segment and a J gene segment was required. Rearrangements were classified as productive when the CDR3 lacked stop codons and remained in frame with V and J, and all other rearrangements were classified as non-productive. CDR3 was defined according to IMGT convention as the region running from the second conserved V-encoded cysteine to the conserved J-encoded phenylalanine. In an earlier analysis of some 550 of the donors, sequences lacking an unambiguous match to a single V gene segment were excluded. In an earlier analysis of 450 to 700 of the donors, V segments were called functional above 56.7% productive rearrangements and were called segregating when the between-donor standard deviation exceeded 5%. A statistical classification framework was built to diagnose cytomegalovirus status from the catalog of TCR beta chain sequences. V and J gene assignment, in a later analysis, came from comparing TCR nucleotide sequences with IMGT/GENE-DB human TR gene sequences. In a later analysis, CDR3 sequences and most-parsimonious VDJ recombination scenarios were assigned using the TCRdist pipeline. In a later analysis, every TCR beta chain was defined by the combination of its CDR3 amino acid sequence and its V-gene family, and reads without a unique V-gene family were dropped. To address suspected cross-contamination and a sequencing artifact, a later analysis removed 450 to 700 highly shared, low-generation-probability nucleotide sequences. For each public chain, a later analysis derived a clonal expansion index from normalized ranks of inferred template counts within each repertoire. In a later analysis, generation probabilities were computed with a VDJ recombination model fitted to out-of-frame rearrangements, and the resulting probabilities were checked against IGoR. In a later analysis, hypergeometric tests were used to score TCR-TCR, TCR-HLA and TCR-CMV co-occurrence, with a repertoire-size bias correction applied to TCR pairs. To estimate false discovery rates, a later analysis permuted the HLA or CMV assignments 20 times. In a later analysis, co-occurring TCRs were grouped with DBSCAN, and TCRdist sequence similarity was added when clustering was performed within HLA-allele-positive subsets. Repertoires with fewer than 30,000 or more than 120,000 public chains, plus five repertoires with anomalous nucleotide sharing, were excluded from co-occurrence clustering. TCRdb stores this immuneACCESS table with in-frame sequences only. Part of the clones is absent; in the studies checked, under half of the shortfall reflects unresolved V genes, and no reason is known for the rest. The V and J calls and clone size are taken from that table; D and trimming were inferred from the DNA. Across this sample there are 90,000 or so clones, with 70% to 80% seen only once. Together, the top ten hold over 20% of the sample.

Study-wide conclusions, independent of this receptor: The classifier was reported to diagnose cytomegalovirus status with high specificity and sensitivity in both the original and validation cohorts. The study listed 150 to 200 TCR beta chains as associated with cytomegalovirus. Roughly uniform sequencing depth across donors was assumed in presence/absence analyses, although this assumption may not hold. Some IMGT-functional V segments, including TRBV6-2 and TRBV6-3, could not be distinguished by the 87-base-pair reads and were therefore excluded. According to a later analysis, TCR association rates differed among HLA loci, with DRB1 alleles showing the most associated TCRs and HLA-C alleles showing the fewest. In vitro tests confirmed that a few of the cytomegalovirus-associated TCR beta chains recognize cytomegalovirus antigens. In a later analysis, HLA-associated TCR beta chains were found to be more clonally expanded and to have lower generation probabilities than equally common non-associated chains. Across donors, most TCR sequences were observed very rarely, whereas some public TCRs were present in many individuals. This cohort had only TCR beta chains sequenced, and the lack of alpha or paired-chain data limited which features could be detected. Linkage disequilibrium might explain the correlated functional status among segregating V segments, but an unknown experimental factor could not be ruled out. Broadly in line with IMGT annotations, most TCR beta V segments showed up in productive rearrangements about 90% or about 30% of the time in an earlier analysis of 450 to 750 of the donors. HLA typing was unavailable for some donors at each locus, so association tests used only the typed subset. A later analysis found that most CMV-associated TCR beta chains appeared HLA-restricted, with HLA associations seemingly driven largely by CMV exposure. When HLA alleles, especially DR and DQ, strongly co-occurred, TCR associations were difficult to assign to individual alleles. Compared with the approximately 670-donor mean, donors in an Asian-associated ancestry cluster had fewer N-insertions in productive TCRs, according to a later genetic analysis. V-gene and J-gene trimming of TCR beta chains was associated with a missense DCLRE1C variant in a later genetic analysis, and the association was replicated in an independent cohort. A later analysis reported that several top co-occurrence clusters appeared linked to parvovirus B19, influenza, CMV and Epstein-Barr virus. According to the authors, the approach could potentially be generalized to other disease states and immunological phenotypes. A cluster of highly shared sequence variants was judged likely to represent a technical artifact of the sequencing pipeline. In a later analysis, over 15,000 TCR beta sequences were associated with specific HLA alleles at a false discovery rate of 0.05. A further reported finding was that TCR beta sequences accurately predicted the HLA-A and HLA-B alleles for most subjects in the first cohort. CMV serostatus was the only immune exposure information available for the cohort. The earlier analysis of about 600 of the donors excluded roughly 16 rarely observed V segments, including chromosome 9 orphons, because counts were too low.

This clonotype originated in a woman aged 45-59 years in good health and CMV-seropositive. Sequencing input: PBMCs. The sequence is built from TRBV27 and TRBJ1-6, with a tentative D gene TRBD1 over 6 matching bases. The sequenced DNA is TGTGCCAGCAGTTTGGCAGGGGCGACGAATTCACCCCTCCACTTT. This translates into CASSLAGATNSPLHF.